The 8 T cell receptor beta chains given below trace back to one sample, sequenced in a study of identical twins. Each CDR3 protein is one row after TCRdb ran MiXCR on the 5' RACE reads. Among 1.5 million to 2 million distinct CDR3 sequences listed, about 32% were seen once. Sequences were obtained from cord blood. Receptors originate from a newborn girl in good health.

This clonotype has at least ten counts. The chain has TRBV29-1 and TRBJ2-5; tentatively, D is TRBD2 (6 bases). The end of the DNA aligns better with TRBJ2-7, so the J call may be wrong. CDR3 size: 12 residues. CDR1 and CDR2 (germline): SQVTM, ANQGSEA. CDR3 region: CSVEEGGNEQYF. The CDR3 coding sequence is TGCAGCGTTGAAGAGGGCGGGAACGAGCAGTACTTC.

The V and J genes are TRBV28 and TRBJ1-2; 7 nucleotides match TRBD1. CDR3 size: 14 residues. CDR1 and CDR2 from the germline V gene are MDHEN and SYDVKM. J lost 3 bases, V lost 5 bases, and 6 bases had no gene match. CDR3 sequence: CASSLQQGDYGYTF. The DNA of the CDR3 is TGTGCCAGCAGTCTTCAGCAGGGGGACTATGGCTACACCTTC.

This clonotype showed up just a few times. The rearrangement links TRBV7-9 to TRBJ1-2; no clear D. Trimming left V 1 base short and J 7 bases short, with 13 bases between. The CDR3 spans 14 residues. Germline CDR1 is SEHNR and CDR2 is FQNEAQ (reference sequence). The CDR3 protein is CASSLDGPSGGYTF. The CDR3 DNA sequence: TGTGCCAGCAGCTTAGACGGACCATCGGGTGGCTACACCTTC. Drawing the rest from reference TRBV7-9 and TRBJ1-2, the complete variable domain is DTGVSQNPRHKITKRGQNVTFRCDPISEHNRLYWYRQTLGQGPEFLTYFQNEAQLEKSRLLSDRFSAERPKGSFSTLEIQRTEQGDSAMYLCASSLDGPSGGYTFGSGTRLTVV.

This chain connects TRBV9 to TRBJ2-5, with D tentatively TRBD2 (5 bases). The CDR3 is 15 amino acids. In germline, CDR1 is SGDLS, CDR2 YYNGEE. V lost 0 bases and J lost 4, with 13 bases in between. The CDR3 DNA follows: TGTGCCAGCAGCGTAGACACTAGTAGTCGAGAGACCCAGTACTTC. It is translated as CASSVDTSSRETQYF.

This clonotype has a single count. J is TRBJ1-2 and V is TRBV5-1; tentatively, D is TRBD1 (6 bases). The germline CDR1 and CDR2 sequences are SGHRS and YFSETQ. Deletions cut 1 base from V and 4 bases from J, with 17 bases between. The CDR3 has 16 amino acids. The CDR3 is CASSLRTDSSFYGYTF. CDR3 in DNA: TGCGCCAGCAGCTTGAGGACAGACAGCTCCTTCTATGGCTACACCTTC.

The chain joins TRBV7-2 to TRBJ1-2, with D perhaps matching TRBD1 (5 bases). V lost 1 base to trimming and J lost 8 bases, with 14 bases between them. The CDR3 is 14 residues long. Germline V gives CDR1 SGHTA, CDR2 FQGNSA. DNA of the CDR3: TGTGCCAGCAGCTTAGAAACGGGGCTACGGGGCTACACCTTC. Protein product: CASSLETGLRGYTF.

The rearrangement uses TRBV15 and TRBJ1-5, with 8 bases lining up with TRBD1. The V gene end was trimmed by 0 bases and the J gene end by 4 bases; junction bases not matched to a gene: 8. Germline V gives CDR1 LNHNV, CDR2 YYDKDF (reference sequence). The CDR3 has 17 residues. The CDR3, as DNA: TGTGCCACCAGCAGAGACCCCAGGGGGCTCCCAAATCAGCCCCAGCATTTT. The encoded protein is CATSRDPRGLPNQPQHF.

This clonotype was seen a few times. The chain joins TRBV5-1 to TRBJ2-5, with 9 nucleotides matching TRBD2. V shed 0 bases and J 7 bases; nucleotides not matched to a gene: 10. The CDR3 sequence is 16 residues long. CDR1 is SGHRS and CDR2 is YFSETQ in the germline V gene. CDR3 bases: TGCGCCAGCAGCTTGGGTCGCGGGGGGGCCAACCGGACCCAGTACTTC. Its protein product is CASSLGRGGANRTQYF.